The next 17 T cell receptor beta chains were all read from a single sample in a study of shared clonotypes between healthy human individuals. Naive CD8 cells, CD45RO-negative and positively selected for CCR7, excluded terminally differentiated effector memory CD45RA+ cells. Profiling relied on immunoSEQ multiplex PCR, and the TCRdb table lists in-frame clones only, not all of them. The sample includes about 590,000 clones, 95% to 96% of them seen just once. Sequenced input: naive CD8+ T cells sorted from blood. These receptors originate from a woman in her thirties in good health.

The genes are TRBV13 and TRBJ1-3; D perhaps matches TRBD1 (5 bases). The length of the CDR3 is 13 residues. Germline CDR1 and CDR2: PRHDT and FYEKMQ (reference sequence). The V and J ends lost 3 bases and 8 bases respectively, with 11 bases between them. The CDR3 DNA reads TGTGCCAGCAGCTTGGGGGTGGGTGACACCATATATTTT. It is translated as CASSLGVGDTIYF. The full variable domain, in which reference TRBV13 and TRBJ1-3 provide the parts outside the CDR3, is AAGVIQSPRHLIKEKRETATLKCYPIPRHDTVYWYQQGPGQDPQFLISFYEKMQSDKGSIPDRFSAQQFSDYHSELNMSSLELGDSALYFCASSLGVGDTIYFGEGSWLTVV.

CDR3 residues: CASSLGDREETQYF. The CDR3, as DNA: TGTGCCAGCAGCTTGGGCGACAGGGAGGAGACCCAGTACTTC. The rearrangement joins TRBV11-1 to TRBJ2-5; the match to TRBD1 covers 7 bases. Germline-derived CDR1 and CDR2 are SGHAT and FQDESV (reference sequence). The CDR3 is 14 residues long. V trimming: 3 bases; J trimming: 5 bases; junction bases outside the gene matches: 6.

V is TRBV11-2 and J is TRBJ2-3, with 11 bases identical to TRBD2. The CDR3 contains 16 residues. With V trimmed by 6 bases and J by 3 bases, 8 bases remained unmatched. Germline V lookup: CDR1 SGHAT, CDR2 FQNNGV. The CDR3 sequence is CASRNRLAGRTDTQYF. CDR3 DNA sequence: TGTGCCAGCAGAAACCGACTAGCGGGGAGGACAGATACGCAGTATTTT.

The V call is TRBV14, the J call TRBJ2-7; 9 positions match TRBD1. Germline loops: CDR1 SGHDN, CDR2 FVKESK. The length of the CDR3 is 13 residues. V dropped 5 bases and J dropped 3; count of bases not matched to a gene: 2. CDR3 sequence (DNA): TGTGCCAGCAGCGGGGGACAGGGCTACGAGCAGTACTTC. Its protein product is CASSGGQGYEQYF.

The chain is built from TRBV5-8 and TRBJ1-2; D remains unclear. Germline CDR1 is SGHTS and CDR2 is YDEGEE. Trimming shortened V by 8 bases and J by 4 bases, and 18 bases separated the two germline ends. CDR3 length equals 14 residues. The DNA for the CDR3 is TGTGCCAGAGATGTTGTAGGGCTAGGCTATGGCTACACCTTC. Translated, it gives CARDVVGLGYGYTF.

This clone was seen once. The chain couples TRBV7-2 to TRBJ2-3, with 10 nucleotides matching TRBD2. The CDR3 spans 19 residues. CDR1 and CDR2 (germline): SGHTA, FQGNSA. V was pared by 4 bases and J by 5 bases, with 18 bases of the junction left unmatched. The CDR3 nucleotides are TGTGCCAGCAGCTGGGGCGGGGTTTACGAGCGGGAGGGACTAGATACGCAGTATTTT. Residues: CASSWGGVYEREGLDTQYF.

This sequence joins TRBV14 and TRBJ1-1, with no clear D. The CDR3 covers 15 residues. The germline gives CDR1 SGHDN, CDR2 FVKESK. V was shortened by 0 bases and J by 6 bases, with 14 bases between the two germline ends. This CDR3 is CASSQERTRFSEAFF. Written as DNA, the CDR3 is TGTGCCAGCAGCCAAGAACGAACGAGGTTCTCTGAAGCTTTCTTT.

This rearrangement joins TRBV5-6 to TRBJ1-2, with D maybe TRBD1 (6 bases). Germline V gives CDR1 SGHDT, CDR2 YYEEEE. With 4 bases removed from V and 6 bases from J, the gap between germline ends came to 22 bases. The CDR3 is 16 amino acids. The CDR3 DNA reads TGTGCCAGCAGCGTGGGGGCAGGGTTATTCGGGGATGGCTACACCTTC. As protein: CASSVGAGLFGDGYTF.

The V call is TRBV4-2, the J call TRBJ2-5; the match to TRBD2 covers 7 bases. Gene TRBJ2-7 matches the end of the DNA better, so the J call may be wrong. From germline, CDR1 is LGHNA and CDR2 YNFKEQ. This CDR3 has 15 amino acids. The CDR3 protein is CASSQVMGLSYEQYF. CDR3 bases: TGTGCCAGCAGCCAAGTTATGGGACTATCCTACGAGCAGTACTTC.

The V call is TRBV7-6, the J call TRBJ1-3; D remains ambiguous. From germline, CDR1 is SGHVS and CDR2 FNYEAQ. The V end was cut by 1 base, the J end by 0 bases, with 16 bases between. The CDR3 covers 18 residues. CDR3 in DNA: TGTGCCAGCAGCTTAGAACCGGGTCAGAAACTCTCTGGAAACACCATATATTTT. As protein: CASSLEPGQKLSGNTIYF.

The J gene is TRBJ1-2, the V gene TRBV4-1; a possible D gene is TRBD1 (5 bases). The ends were cut back, 1 base at V and 0 bases at J, with 21 bases in the middle. The germline gives CDR1 MGHRA, CDR2 YSYEKL. The CDR3 runs to 19 residues. The CDR3 nucleotides read TGCGCCAGCAGCCAAGCAAAAGGCGTTGGAAGGGGAGCTAACTATGGCTACACCTTC. It translates to CASSQAKGVGRGANYGYTF.

The chain recombines TRBV2 with TRBJ2-7; D gene ambiguous. V was trimmed by 2 bases and J by 2 bases, leaving 10 bases between them. Per the germline V gene, CDR1 is SNHLY and CDR2 is FYNNEI. The CDR3 covers 14 residues. The CDR3 sequence is CASSEPSRAYEQYF. CDR3 in DNA: TGTGCCAGCAGTGAACCTTCCCGAGCCTACGAGCAGTACTTC.

The V and J genes are TRBV28 and TRBJ1-5; 8 bases align to TRBD1. The germline CDR1 and CDR2 sequences are MDHEN and SYDVKM. Germline trimming cut 5 bases from V and 4 bases from J; bases unmatched to any gene: 13. The CDR3 runs to 17 residues. In DNA form, the CDR3 reads TGTGCCAGCAGTCAGACAGGGGAAGGCCTAGGGAATCAGCCCCAGCATTTT. Amino acids: CASSQTGEGLGNQPQHF. Using reference TRBV28 and TRBJ1-5 for the parts outside the CDR3, the full variable domain is DVKVTQSSRYLVKRTGEKVFLECVQDMDHENMFWYRQDPGLGLRLIYFSYDVKMKEKGDIPEGYSVSREKKERFSLILESASTNQTSMYLCASSQTGEGLGNQPQHFGDGTRLSIL.

The chain employs TRBV9 and TRBJ1-1, with D unclear. Germline-derived CDR1 and CDR2 are SGDLS and YYNGEE. The V and J ends lost 0 bases and 4 bases respectively, with 7 bases between them. The CDR3 spans 13 residues. The CDR3 DNA reads as TGTGCCAGCAGCGTAGTGGGGTTCACTGAAGCTTTCTTT. It translates to CASSVVGFTEAFF. Variable domain in full (rest from reference TRBV9 and TRBJ1-1): DSGVTQTPKHLITATGQRVTLRCSPRSGDLSVYWYQQSLDQGLQFLIQYYNGEERAKGNILERFSAQQFPDLHSELNLSSLELGDSALYFCASSVVGFTEAFFGQGTRLTVV.

This clone was seen a single time. The chain combines TRBV14 with TRBJ2-2; 8 bases agree with TRBD2. Trimming at V came to 10 bases and at J to 0 bases, leaving 19 bases not matched to a gene. Germline lookup yields CDR1 SGHDN and CDR2 FVKESK. The CDR3 loop spans 19 amino acids. The CDR3 nucleotides are TGTGCCACCAAGCCAACATATCATAGCGGGGACGCGAACACCGGGGAGCTGTTTTTT. Translated: CATKPTYHSGDANTGELFF.

The CDR3 region has the DNA TGTGCCATCAGTGAGTCATGGCTAGCGGGACGCAATGAGCAGTTCTTC. This gives the protein CAISESWLAGRNEQFF. The V and J genes are TRBV10-3 and TRBJ2-1, with 9 bases matching TRBD2. The J segment lost 6 bases and the V segment lost 0 bases, leaving 6 bases of the junction unmatched. The CDR3 runs 16 residues. Germline CDR1 and CDR2: ENHRY and SYGVKD.

V is TRBV9 and J is TRBJ1-6, with TRBD1 as a possible D gene (5 bases). The CDR3 is made up of 15 amino acids. Trimming left V 0 bases short and J 7 bases short, with 11 bases between. In germline, CDR1 is SGDLS, CDR2 YYNGEE. CDR3 nucleotide sequence: TGTGCCAGCAGCGTAGTAGGGGACTCCAATTCACCCCTCCACTTT. Protein: CASSVVGDSNSPLHF.